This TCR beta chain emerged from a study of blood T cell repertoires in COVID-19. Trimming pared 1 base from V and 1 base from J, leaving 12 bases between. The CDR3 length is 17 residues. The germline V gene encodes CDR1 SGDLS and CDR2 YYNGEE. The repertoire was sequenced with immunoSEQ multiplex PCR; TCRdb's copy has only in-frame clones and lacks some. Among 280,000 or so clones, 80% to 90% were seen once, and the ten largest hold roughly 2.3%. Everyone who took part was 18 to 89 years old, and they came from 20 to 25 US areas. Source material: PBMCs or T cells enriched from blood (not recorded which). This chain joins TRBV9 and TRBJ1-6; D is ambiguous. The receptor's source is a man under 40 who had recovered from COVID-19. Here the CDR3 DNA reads TGTGCCAGCAGCGTAAATCCGTCGACATCCTATAATTCACCCCTCCACTTT. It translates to CASSVNPSTSYNSPLHF.